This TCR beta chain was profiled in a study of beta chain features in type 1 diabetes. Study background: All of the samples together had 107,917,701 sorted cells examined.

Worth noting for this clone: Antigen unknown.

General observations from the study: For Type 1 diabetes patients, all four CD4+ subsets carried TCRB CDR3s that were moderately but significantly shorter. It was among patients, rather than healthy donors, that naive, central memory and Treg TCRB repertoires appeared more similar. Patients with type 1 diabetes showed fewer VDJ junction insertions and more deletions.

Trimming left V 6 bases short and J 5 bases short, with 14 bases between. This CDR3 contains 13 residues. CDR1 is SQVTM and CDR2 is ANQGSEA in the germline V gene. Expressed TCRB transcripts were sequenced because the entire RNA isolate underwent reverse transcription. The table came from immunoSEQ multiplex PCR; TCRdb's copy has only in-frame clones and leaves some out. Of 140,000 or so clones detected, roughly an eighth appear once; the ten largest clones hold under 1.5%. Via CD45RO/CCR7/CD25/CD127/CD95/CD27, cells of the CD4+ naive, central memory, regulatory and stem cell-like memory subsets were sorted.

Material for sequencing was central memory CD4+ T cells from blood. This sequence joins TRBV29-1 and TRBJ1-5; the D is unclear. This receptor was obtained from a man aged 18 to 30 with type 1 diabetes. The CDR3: CSVGGGYDQPQHF. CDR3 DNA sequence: TGCAGCGTGGGAGGAGGGTACGATCAGCCCCAGCATTTT.